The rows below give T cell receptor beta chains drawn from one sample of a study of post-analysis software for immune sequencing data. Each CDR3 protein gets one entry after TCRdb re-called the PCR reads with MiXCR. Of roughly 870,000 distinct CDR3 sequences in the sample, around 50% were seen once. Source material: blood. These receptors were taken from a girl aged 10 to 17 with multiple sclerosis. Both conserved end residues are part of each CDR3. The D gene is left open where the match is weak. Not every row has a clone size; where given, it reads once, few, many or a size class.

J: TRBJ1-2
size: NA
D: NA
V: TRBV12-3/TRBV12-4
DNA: TGTGCCAGCAGTCCATTTGAGGACTTGGGCGGCTACACCTTC
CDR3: CASSPFEDLGGYTF

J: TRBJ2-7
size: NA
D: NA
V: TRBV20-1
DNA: TGCAGTGCTAGAGAACTGTCGAGGGCCTACGAGCAGTACTTC
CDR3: CSARELSRAYEQYF

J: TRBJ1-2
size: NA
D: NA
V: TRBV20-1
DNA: TGCAGTGCTAGAGATTCCAGGGGAGGAGGAGGCTACACCTTC
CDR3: CSARDSRGGGGYTF

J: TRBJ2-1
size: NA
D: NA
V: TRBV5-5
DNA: TGTGCCAGCAGCCCCGGACGGATTGCGTCCAATGAGCAGTTCTTC
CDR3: CASSPGRIASNEQFF

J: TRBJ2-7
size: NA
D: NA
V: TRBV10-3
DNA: TGTGCCATCAGTATGGGGGGACTGAACGAGCAGTACTTC
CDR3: CAISMGGLNEQYF

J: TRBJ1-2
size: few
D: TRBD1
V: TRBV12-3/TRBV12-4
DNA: TGTGCCGGAACCGGGACAGGGGATAATGGCTACACCTTC
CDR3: CAGTGTGDNGYTF

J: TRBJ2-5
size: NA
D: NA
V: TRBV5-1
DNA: TGCGCCAGCAGCTTGAAAGGGTCGCCTGGGGAGCAGTACTTC
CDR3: CASSLKGSPGEQYF

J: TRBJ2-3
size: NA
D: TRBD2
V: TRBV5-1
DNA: TGCGCCAGCAGCATTAGCGGGGCCCGCACAGATACGCAGTATTTT
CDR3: CASSISGARTDTQYF

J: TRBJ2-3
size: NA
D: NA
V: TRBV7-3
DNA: TGTGCCAGCAGCTTAACCCGGTTAGCGGGCACAGATACGCAGTATTTT
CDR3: CASSLTRLAGTDTQYF

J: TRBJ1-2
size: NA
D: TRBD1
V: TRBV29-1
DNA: TGCAGCGTGGAACAGGGGGTAGCTAACTATGGCTACACCTTC
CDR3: CSVEQGVANYGYTF

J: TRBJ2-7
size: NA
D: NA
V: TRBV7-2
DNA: TGTGCCAGCAGCTTAGTTGACAGCGGCTACGAGCAGTACTTC
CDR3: CASSLVDSGYEQYF

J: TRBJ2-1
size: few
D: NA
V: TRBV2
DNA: TGTGCCAGCAGTGTTTCCAGGTACAATGAGCAGTTCTTC
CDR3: CASSVSRYNEQFF

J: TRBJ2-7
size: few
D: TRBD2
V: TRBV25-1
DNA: TGTGCCAGCGCCCTAGCGGCGTCCTACGAGCAGTACTTC
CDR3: CASALAASYEQYF

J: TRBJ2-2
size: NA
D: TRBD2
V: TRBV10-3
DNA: TGTGCCATCGGGGGGACTAGCGCATACACCGGGGAGCTGTTTTTT
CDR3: CAIGGTSAYTGELFF

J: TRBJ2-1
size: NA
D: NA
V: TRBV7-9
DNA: TGTGCCAGCAGCTATCATCAAAGGGGGTCCTACAATGAGCAGTTCTTC
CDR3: CASSYHQRGSYNEQFF

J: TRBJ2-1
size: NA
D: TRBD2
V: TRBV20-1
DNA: TGCAGTGCTACCGACCATCTAGCGGGGGGGCGTAGTGAGCAGTTCTTC
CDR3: CSATDHLAGGRSEQFF

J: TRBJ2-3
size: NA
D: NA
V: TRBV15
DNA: TGTGCCACCAGACCAGGGAGGATGTACACAGATACGCAGTATTTT
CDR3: CATRPGRMYTDTQYF

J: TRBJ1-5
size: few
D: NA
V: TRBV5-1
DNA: TGCGCCAGCAGCTTGGACGGGGGCAATCAGCCCCAGCATTTT
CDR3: CASSLDGGNQPQHF

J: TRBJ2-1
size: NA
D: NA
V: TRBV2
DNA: TGTGCCAGCAGTGAAGTAGGAAATGAGCAGTTCTTC
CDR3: CASSEVGNEQFF

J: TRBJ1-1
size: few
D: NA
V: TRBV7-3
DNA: TGTGCCAGCAGCTTGATCGTGGGAACTGAAGCTTTCTTT
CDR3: CASSLIVGTEAFF

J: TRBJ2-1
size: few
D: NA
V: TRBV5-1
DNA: TGCGCCAGCAGCTTGGAAGGCTGGGGGGATGAGCAGTTCTTC
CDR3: CASSLEGWGDEQFF

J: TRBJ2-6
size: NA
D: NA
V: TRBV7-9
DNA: TGTGCCAGCAGCCCAACAGAGGTCTCTGGGGCCAACGTCCTGACTTTC
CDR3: CASSPTEVSGANVLTF

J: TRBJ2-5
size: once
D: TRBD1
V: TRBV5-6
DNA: TGTGCCGGCAGCTTGGCAGGGGGCCAAGAGACCCAGTACTTC
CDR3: CAGSLAGGQETQYF

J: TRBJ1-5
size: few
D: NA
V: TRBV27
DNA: TGTGCCAGCAGTTCGGGGGTTGGCAATCAGCCCCAGCATTTT
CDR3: CASSSGVGNQPQHF

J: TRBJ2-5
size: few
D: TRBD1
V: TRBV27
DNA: TGTGCCAGCAGTTCCTTGGGACAGGGGGCTGAGGCTGAGACCCAGTACTTC
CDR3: CASSSLGQGAEAETQYF

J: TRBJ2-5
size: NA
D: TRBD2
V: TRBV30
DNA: TGTGCCTGGACTCTAGCGGGGGGCCAAGGGGAGACCCAGTACTTC
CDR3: CAWTLAGGQGETQYF

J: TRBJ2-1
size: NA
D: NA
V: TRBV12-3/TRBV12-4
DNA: TGTGCCAGCACAGGACAGAATGAGCAGTTCTTC
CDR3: CASTGQNEQFF

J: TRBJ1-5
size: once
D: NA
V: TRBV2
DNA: TGTGCCAGCGAGAGGGGCTGGGGAGAGAATCAGCCCCAGCATTTT
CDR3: CASERGWGENQPQHF

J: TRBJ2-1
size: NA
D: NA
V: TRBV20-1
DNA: TGCAGTGCTATACCCGTTGGACGGATAAACAATGAGCAGTTCTTC
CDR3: CSAIPVGRINNEQFF